Reported below is one T cell receptor (beta chain). Its specificity is not known. CDR1 is SGHRS and CDR2 is YFSETQ in the germline V gene. V was clipped by 0 bases and J by 3 bases; unmatched bases: 11. The CDR3 is made up of 18 amino acids. The method was immunoSEQ multiplex PCR; TCRdb's version includes in-frame clones alone and lacks a portion of them. The sample has some 20,000 clones; roughly 84% are singletons. The record originates from a study of T cell responses to AZD1222 COVID-19 vaccine. Regarding the study as a whole: Baseline seropositives among AZD1222 recipients totaled only six or seven. Recipients of two AZD1222 doses showed rising Spike-specific TCR breadth and depth. Repertoire samples came only from after the peak T cell response. The donor group comprised mostly white British people and more females; the analysis possibly underestimated clonal diversity.

The origin of this receptor is an adult who received the AZD1222 COVID-19 vaccine. The sample here was peripheral blood, taken 28 days after the second AZD1222 dose. The rearrangement uses TRBV5-1 and TRBJ2-2, with 7 positions matching TRBD2. CDR3: CASSLGPGTGGYTGELFF. The CDR3 region has the DNA TGCGCCAGCAGCTTGGGCCCCGGGACGGGAGGATACACCGGGGAGCTGTTTTTT.